This TCR beta chain appears in the sequencing data of a study of monozygotic twins with cystic fibrosis. As for the study in general: With about 15 PCR cycles, barcoded libraries came from roughly 2.9 micrograms of fragmented DNA.

The protocol was immunoSEQ multiplex PCR, while the TCRdb copy is restricted to in-frame clones and leaves out a portion. Among about 20,000 clones listed, 95% to 97% were seen once. The germline gives CDR1 ENHRY, CDR2 SYGVKD. The CDR3 covers 13 residues. Trimming took 6 bases from V and 6 from J; bases not matched to a gene: 3. The sample consisted of blood. The TCR originated in a woman in her twenties or thirties with cystic fibrosis. The chain has TRBV10-3 and TRBJ2-7; 12 bases align to TRBD2. CDR3 coding DNA: TGTGCCATCAGCACGGGACTAGCGGGCGAGCAGTACTTC. The encoded protein is CAISTGLAGEQYF.